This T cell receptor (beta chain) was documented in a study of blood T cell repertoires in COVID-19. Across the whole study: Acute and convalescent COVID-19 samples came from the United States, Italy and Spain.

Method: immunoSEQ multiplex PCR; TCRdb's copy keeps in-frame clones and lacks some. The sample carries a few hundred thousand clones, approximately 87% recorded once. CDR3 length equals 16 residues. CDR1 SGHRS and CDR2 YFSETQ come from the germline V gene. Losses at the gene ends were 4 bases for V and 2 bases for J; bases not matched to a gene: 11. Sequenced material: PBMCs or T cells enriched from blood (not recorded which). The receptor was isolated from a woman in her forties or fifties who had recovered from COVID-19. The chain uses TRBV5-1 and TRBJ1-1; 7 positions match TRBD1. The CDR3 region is CASSTAPQGTNTEAFF. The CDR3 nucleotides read TGCGCCAGCAGCACGGCCCCACAGGGGACCAACACTGAAGCTTTCTTT.